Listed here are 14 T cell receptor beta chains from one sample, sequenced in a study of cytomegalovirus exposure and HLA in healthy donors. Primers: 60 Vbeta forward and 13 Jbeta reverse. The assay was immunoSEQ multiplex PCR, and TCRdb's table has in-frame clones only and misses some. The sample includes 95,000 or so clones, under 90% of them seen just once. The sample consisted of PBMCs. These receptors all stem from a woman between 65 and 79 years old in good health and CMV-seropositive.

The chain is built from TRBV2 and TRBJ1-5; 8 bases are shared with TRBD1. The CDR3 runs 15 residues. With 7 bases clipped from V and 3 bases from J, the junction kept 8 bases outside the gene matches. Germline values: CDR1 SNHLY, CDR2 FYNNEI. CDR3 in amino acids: CASTLDRVYNQPQHF. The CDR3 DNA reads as TGTGCCAGCACCCTGGACAGGGTCTACAATCAGCCCCAGCATTTT.

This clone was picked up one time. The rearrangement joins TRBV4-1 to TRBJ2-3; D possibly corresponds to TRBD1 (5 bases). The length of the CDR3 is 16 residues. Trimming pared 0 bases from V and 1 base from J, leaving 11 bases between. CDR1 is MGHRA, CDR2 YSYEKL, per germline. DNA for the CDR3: TGCGCCAGCAGCCAAGAAAGGGGCCGAGGCACAGATACGCAGTATTTT. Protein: CASSQERGRGTDTQYF.

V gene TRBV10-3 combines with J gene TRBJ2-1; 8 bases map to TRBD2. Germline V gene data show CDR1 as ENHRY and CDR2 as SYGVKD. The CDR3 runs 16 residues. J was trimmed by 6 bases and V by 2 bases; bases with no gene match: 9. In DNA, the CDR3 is TGTGCCATCAGTGAGACTAGCGGACCAAGTACCAATGAGCAGTTCTTC. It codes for CAISETSGPSTNEQFF.

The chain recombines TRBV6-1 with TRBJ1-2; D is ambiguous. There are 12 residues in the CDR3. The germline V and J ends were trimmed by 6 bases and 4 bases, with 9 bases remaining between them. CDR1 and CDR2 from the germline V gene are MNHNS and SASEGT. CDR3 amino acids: CASRFRGYGYTF. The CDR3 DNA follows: TGTGCCAGCAGATTTCGAGGCTATGGCTACACCTTC.

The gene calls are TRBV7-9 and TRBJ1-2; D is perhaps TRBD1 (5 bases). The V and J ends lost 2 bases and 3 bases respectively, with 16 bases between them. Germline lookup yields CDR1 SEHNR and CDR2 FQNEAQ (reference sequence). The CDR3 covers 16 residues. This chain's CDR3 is CASSLSPGGGDYGYTF. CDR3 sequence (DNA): TGTGCCAGCAGCTTATCCCCGGGGGGTGGTGACTATGGCTACACCTTC.

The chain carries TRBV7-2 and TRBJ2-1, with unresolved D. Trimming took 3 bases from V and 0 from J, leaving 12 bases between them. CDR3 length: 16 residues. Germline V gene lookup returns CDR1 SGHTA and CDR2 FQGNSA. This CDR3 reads CASSFPGPSSYNEQFF. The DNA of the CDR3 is TGTGCCAGCAGCTTCCCAGGTCCGAGCTCCTACAATGAGCAGTTCTTC. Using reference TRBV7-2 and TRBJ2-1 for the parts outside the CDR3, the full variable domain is GAGVSQSPSNKVTEKGKDVELRCDPISGHTALYWYRQSLGQGLEFLIYFQGNSAPDKSGLPSDRFSAERTGGSVSTLTIQRTQQEDSAVYLCASSFPGPSSYNEQFFGPGTRLTVL.

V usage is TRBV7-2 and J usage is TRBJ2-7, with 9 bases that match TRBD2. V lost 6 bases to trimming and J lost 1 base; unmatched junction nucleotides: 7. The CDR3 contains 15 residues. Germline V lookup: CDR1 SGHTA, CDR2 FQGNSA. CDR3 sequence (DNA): TGTGCCAGCAGTCGTCGCGCGGGAGGGTCCTACGAGCAGTACTTC. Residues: CASSRRAGGSYEQYF.

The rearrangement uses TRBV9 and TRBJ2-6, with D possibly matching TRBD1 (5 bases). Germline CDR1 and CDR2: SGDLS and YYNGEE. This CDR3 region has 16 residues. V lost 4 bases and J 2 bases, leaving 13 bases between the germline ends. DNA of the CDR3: TGTGCCAGCAGCAACAGGAGTGGGACTGGGGCCAACGTCCTGACTTTC. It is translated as CASSNRSGTGANVLTF.

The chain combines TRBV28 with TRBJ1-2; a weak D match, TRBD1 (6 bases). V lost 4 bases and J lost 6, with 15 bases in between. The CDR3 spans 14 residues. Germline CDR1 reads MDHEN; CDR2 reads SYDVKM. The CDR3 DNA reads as TGTGCCAGCAGTTCTATTACAGGGTTCCATGGCTACACCTTC. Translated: CASSSITGFHGYTF.

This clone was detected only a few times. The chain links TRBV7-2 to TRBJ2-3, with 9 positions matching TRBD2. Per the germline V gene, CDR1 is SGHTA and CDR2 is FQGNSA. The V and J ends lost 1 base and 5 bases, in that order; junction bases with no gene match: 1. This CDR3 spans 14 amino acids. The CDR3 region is CASSLGLAVDTQYF. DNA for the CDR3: TGTGCCAGCAGCTTAGGACTAGCGGTAGATACGCAGTATTTT.

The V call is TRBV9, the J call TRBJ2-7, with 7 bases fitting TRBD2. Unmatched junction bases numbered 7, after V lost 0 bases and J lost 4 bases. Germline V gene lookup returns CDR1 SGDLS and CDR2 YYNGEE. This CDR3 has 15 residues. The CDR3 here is CASSVEASGLYEQYF. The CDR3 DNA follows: TGTGCCAGCAGCGTAGAGGCTAGCGGATTATACGAGCAGTACTTC.

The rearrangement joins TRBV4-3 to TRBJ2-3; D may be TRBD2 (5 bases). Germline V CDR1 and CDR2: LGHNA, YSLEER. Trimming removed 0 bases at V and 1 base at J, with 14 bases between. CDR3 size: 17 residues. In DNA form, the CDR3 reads TGCGCCAGCAGCCAAGATCGTGGCCTAGCAGGCACAGATACGCAGTATTTT. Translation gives CASSQDRGLAGTDTQYF.

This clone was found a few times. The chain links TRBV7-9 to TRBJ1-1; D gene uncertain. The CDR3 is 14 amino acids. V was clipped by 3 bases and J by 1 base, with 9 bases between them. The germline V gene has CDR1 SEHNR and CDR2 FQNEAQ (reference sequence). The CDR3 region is CASSLFSGNTEAFF. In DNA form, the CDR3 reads TGTGCCAGCAGCTTGTTTTCAGGGAACACTGAAGCTTTCTTT.

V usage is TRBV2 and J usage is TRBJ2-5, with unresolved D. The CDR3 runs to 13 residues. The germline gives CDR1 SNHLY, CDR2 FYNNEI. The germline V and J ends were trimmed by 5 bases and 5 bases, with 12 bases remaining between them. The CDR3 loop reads CASSPPSSETQYF. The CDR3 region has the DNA TGTGCCAGCAGTCCGCCAAGCTCCGAGACCCAGTACTTC.